This entry is about one TCR beta chain. Sequencing was performed with immunoSEQ multiplex PCR; in TCRdb, only in-frame clones are kept and a portion is missing. The sample contains about 210,000 clones, 84% of which appear only once. The sample comes from a study of blood T cell repertoires in COVID-19. The clonotype was recovered from a woman between 50 and 59 years old with active or convalescent COVID-19. What was sequenced was peripheral blood.

The CDR3 protein is CASSHQGRGRTEAFF. CDR3 DNA sequence: TGTGCCAGCAGCCATCAAGGCAGGGGGCGCACTGAAGCTTTCTTT. J is TRBJ1-1 and V is TRBV3-1 (or the pseudogene TRBV3-2); 8 bases align to TRBD1. The V gene end was trimmed by 3 bases and the J gene end by 4 bases; junction bases not matched to a gene: 7. CDR1 is LGHDT and CDR2 is YNNKEL in the germline V gene (reference sequence). This CDR3 contains 15 residues.